The following is a T cell receptor beta chain sequence with its context. Its antigen is undetermined. These data belong to a study of CD8 T cells in Susac syndrome. Study-level points and caveats: A relatively small number of individuals underwent TCR sequencing and HLA analysis.

The V gene lost 3 bases and the J gene lost 2 bases, with 11 bases spanning the gap. The CDR3 has 15 amino acids. Germline V lookup: CDR1 ENHRY, CDR2 SYGVKD. Random hexamers primed reverse transcription of roughly 0.45 to 1 ug RNA. TCRdb re-called the immunoSEQ multiplex PCR reads through MiXCR, storing one row per CDR3 protein. The top ten clones hold more than 0.09% of a sample with about 180,000 distinct CDR3 sequences, approximately 94% of them seen once. The sequence was obtained from a human donor with multiple sclerosis. V and J are TRBV10-3 and TRBJ1-5, with D perhaps TRBD1 (5 bases). Sequenced sample: CD4+ T cells from PBMCs. The CDR3 DNA reads TGTGCCATCAGTGACGGGACCTGGGGCAATCAGCCCCAGCATTTT. Its translation: CAISDGTWGNQPQHF.